This T cell receptor beta chain appears in the sequencing data of a study of T cells in Graves' hyperthyroidism and ophthalmopathy. Study-wide context: Peripheral blood was obtained at initial diagnosis, preceding any treatment.

Patients were excluded for uncontrolled infection, other autoimmune disease, pregnancy or lactation. Every diagnosis used clinical symptoms, serum thyroxine and TRAb, thyroid ultrasound and orbital computed tomography. The CDR3 regions of TCR beta were amplified from RNA transcripts. With the HTBI primer set, the TCR CDR3 went through a first round of RT-PCR. TCRdb reanalysed the multiplex PCR reads using MiXCR and keeps one entry per CDR3 protein. The sample has approximately 410,000 distinct CDR3 sequences; about 15% are singletons. V was clipped by 5 bases and J by 6 bases; unmatched bases: 7. Germline values: CDR1 ENHRY, CDR2 SYGVKD. This CDR3 spans 13 amino acids. General observations from the study: Most clonotypes expanded in the thyroid (above 0.001) were also present in blood.

The table lists this clonotype with many counts. As yet, its antigen is unknown. The clonotype originates from a man between 18 and 29 years old with Graves' ophthalmopathy. The J gene is TRBJ2-7, the V gene TRBV10-3, with 7 bases matching TRBD1. Specimen: blood. The CDR3 reads CAISSGQPREQYF. CDR3 bases: TGTGCCATCAGTTCGGGACAGCCTCGCGAGCAGTACTTC.